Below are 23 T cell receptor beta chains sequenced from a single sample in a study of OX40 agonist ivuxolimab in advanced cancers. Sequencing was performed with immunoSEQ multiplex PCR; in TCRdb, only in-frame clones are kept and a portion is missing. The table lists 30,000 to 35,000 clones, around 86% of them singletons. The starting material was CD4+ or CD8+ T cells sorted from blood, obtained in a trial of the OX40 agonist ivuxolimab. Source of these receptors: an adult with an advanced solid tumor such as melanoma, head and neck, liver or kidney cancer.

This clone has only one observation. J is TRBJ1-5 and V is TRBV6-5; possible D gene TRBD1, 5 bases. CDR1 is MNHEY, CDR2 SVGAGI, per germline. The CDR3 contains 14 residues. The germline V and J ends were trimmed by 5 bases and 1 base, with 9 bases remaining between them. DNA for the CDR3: TGTGCCAGCAGTACCCGACAGAGCAATCAGCCCCAGCATTTT. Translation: CASSTRQSNQPQHF.

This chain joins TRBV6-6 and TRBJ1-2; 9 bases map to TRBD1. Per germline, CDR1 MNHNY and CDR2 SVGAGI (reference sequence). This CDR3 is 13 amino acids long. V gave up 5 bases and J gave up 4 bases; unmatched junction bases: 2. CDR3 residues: CASSGQGFYGYTF. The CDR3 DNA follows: TGTGCCAGCAGTGGACAGGGGTTCTATGGCTACACCTTC.

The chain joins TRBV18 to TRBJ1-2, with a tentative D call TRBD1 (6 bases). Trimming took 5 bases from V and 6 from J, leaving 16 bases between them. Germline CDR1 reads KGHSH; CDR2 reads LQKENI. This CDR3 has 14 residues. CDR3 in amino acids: CASSFSQGLDGYTF. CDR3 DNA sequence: TGTGCCAGCTCATTTTCGCAGGGGTTAGATGGCTACACCTTC.

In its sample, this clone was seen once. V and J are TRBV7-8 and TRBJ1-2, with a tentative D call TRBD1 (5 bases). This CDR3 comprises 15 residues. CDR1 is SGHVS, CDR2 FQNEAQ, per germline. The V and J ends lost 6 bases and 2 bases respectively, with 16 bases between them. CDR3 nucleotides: TGTGCCAGCAGACCCCGGGGGGGGTCCAACTATGGCTACACCTTC. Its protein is CASRPRGGSNYGYTF. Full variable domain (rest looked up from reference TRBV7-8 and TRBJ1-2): GAGVSQSPRYKVAKRGQDVALRCDPISGHVSLFWYQQALGQGPEFLTYFQNEAQLDKSGLPSDRFFAERPEGSVSTLKIQRTQQEDSAVYLCASRPRGGSNYGYTFGSGTRLTVV.

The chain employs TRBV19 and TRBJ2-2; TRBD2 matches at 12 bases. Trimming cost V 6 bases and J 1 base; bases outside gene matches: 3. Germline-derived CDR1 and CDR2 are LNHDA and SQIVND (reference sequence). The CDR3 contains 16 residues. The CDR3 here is CASRPTSGRNTGELFF. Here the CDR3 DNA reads TGTGCCAGTAGACCGACTAGCGGGAGGAACACCGGGGAGCTGTTTTTT.

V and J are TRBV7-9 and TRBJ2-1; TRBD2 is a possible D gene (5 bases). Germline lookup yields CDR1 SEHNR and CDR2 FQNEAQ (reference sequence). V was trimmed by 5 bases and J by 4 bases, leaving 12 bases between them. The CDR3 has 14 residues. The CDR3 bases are TGTGCCAGCAGCCAGCCGGGAACGTACAATGAGCAGTTCTTC. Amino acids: CASSQPGTYNEQFF.

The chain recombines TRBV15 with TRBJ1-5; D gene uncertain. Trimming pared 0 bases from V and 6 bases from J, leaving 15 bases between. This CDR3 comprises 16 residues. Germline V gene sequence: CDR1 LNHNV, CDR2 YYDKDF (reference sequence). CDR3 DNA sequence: TGTGCCACCAGCAGAGAGGTCATTAGTTCTCGTCAGCCCCAGCATTTT. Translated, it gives CATSREVISSRQPQHF.

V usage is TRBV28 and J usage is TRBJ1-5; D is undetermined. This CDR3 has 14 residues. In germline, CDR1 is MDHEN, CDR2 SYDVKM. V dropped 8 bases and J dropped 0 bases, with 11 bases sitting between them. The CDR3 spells CASSGGHSNQPQHF. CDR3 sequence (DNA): TGTGCCAGCTCAGGTGGTCATAGCAATCAGCCCCAGCATTTT.

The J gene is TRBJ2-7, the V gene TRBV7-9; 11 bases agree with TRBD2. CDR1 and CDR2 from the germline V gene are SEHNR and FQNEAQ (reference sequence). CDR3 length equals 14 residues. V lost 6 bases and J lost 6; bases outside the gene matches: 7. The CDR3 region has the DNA TGTGCCAGCAGGTCTAGCGGGGGGCGCGGCGAGCAGTACTTC. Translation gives CASRSSGGRGEQYF.

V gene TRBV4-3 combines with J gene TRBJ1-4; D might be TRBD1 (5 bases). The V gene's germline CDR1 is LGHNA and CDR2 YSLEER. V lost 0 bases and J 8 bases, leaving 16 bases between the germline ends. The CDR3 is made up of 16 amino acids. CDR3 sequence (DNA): TGCGCCAGCAGCCAAGATTTAGGGGTTGGAGGGGAAAAACTGTTTTTT. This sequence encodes CASSQDLGVGGEKLFF.

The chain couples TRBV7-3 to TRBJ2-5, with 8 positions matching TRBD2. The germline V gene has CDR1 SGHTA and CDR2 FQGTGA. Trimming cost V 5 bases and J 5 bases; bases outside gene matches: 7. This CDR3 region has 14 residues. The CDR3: CASSPGLAGETQYF. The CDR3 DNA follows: TGTGCCAGCAGCCCTGGACTAGCAGGCGAGACCCAGTACTTC.

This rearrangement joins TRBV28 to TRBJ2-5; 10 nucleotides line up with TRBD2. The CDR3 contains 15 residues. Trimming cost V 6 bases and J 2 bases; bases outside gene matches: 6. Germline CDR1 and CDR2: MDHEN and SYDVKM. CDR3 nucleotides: TGTGCCAGCAGCCCTCGGACTAGCGGACAAGAGACCCAGTACTTC. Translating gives CASSPRTSGQETQYF.

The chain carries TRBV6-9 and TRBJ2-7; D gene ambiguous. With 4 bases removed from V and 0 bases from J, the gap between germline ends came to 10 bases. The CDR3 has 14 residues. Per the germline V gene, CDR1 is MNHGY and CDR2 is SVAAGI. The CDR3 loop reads CASSWSVSSYEQYF. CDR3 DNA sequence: TGTGCCAGCAGTTGGTCGGTCTCCTCCTACGAGCAGTACTTC.

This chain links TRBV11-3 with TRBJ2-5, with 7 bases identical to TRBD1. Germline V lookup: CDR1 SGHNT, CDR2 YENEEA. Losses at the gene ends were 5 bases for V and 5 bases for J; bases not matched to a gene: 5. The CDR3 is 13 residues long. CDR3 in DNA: TGTGCCAGCAGCCCGGACAGGCGCGAGACCCAGTACTTC. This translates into CASSPDRRETQYF.

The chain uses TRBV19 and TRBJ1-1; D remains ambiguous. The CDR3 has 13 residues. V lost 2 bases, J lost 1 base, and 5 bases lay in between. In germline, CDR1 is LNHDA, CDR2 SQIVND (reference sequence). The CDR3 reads CASSIQKNTEAFF. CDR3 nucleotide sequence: TGTGCCAGTAGTATACAGAAGAACACTGAAGCTTTCTTT.

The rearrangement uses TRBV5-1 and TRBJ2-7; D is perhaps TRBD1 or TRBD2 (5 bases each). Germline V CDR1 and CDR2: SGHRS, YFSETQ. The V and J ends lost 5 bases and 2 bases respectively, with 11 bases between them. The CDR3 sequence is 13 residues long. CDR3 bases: TGCGCCAGCAGACAGGAGGAGACCTACGAGCAGTACTTC. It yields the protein CASRQEETYEQYF.

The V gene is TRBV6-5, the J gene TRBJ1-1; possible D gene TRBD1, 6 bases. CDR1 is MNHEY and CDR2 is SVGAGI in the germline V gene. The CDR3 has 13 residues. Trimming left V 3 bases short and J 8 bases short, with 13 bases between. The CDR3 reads CASSYEGRGEAFF. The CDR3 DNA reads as TGTGCCAGCAGTTATGAGGGAAGGGGGGAAGCTTTCTTT.

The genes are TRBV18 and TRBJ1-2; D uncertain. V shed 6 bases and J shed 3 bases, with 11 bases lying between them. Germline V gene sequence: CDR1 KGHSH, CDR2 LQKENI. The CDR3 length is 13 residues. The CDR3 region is CASSPLRDYGYTF. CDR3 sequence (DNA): TGTGCCAGCTCCCCTCTCCGGGACTATGGCTACACCTTC.

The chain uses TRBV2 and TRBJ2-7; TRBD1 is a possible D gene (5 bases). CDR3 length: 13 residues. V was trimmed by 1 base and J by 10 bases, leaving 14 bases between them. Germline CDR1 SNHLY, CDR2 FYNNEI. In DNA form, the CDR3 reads TGTGCCAGCAGTGAAGGGTATAGGGGCGGTCAGTACTTC. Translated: CASSEGYRGGQYF.

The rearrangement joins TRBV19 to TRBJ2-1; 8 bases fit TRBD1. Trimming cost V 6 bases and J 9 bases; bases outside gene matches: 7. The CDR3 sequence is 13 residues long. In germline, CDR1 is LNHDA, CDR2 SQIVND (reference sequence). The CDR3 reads CASSGQGRGEQFF. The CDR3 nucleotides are TGTGCCAGTAGCGGACAGGGAAGAGGTGAGCAGTTCTTC.

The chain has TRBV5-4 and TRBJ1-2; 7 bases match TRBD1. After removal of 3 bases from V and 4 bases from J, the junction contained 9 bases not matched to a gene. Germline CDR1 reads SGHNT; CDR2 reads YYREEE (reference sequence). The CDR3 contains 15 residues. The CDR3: CASSSQTGESYGYTF. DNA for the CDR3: TGTGCCAGCAGCTCCCAAACAGGGGAATCCTATGGCTACACCTTC.

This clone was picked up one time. The CDR3 DNA sequence: TGTGCCACCAGCAGAGTCCCGGGTGTCTATGGCTACACCTTC. Its translation: CATSRVPGVYGYTF. This sequence joins TRBV15 and TRBJ1-2; D is ambiguous. Per the germline V gene, CDR1 is LNHNV and CDR2 is YYDKDF (reference sequence). The V end lost 1 base, the J end lost 4 bases, and 10 bases lay between the germline ends. The length of the CDR3 is 14 residues.

The CDR3 DNA sequence: TGTGCCAGCAGTTTGGCCTGGGGTGCCTACGAGCAGTACTTC. This codes for CASSLAWGAYEQYF. J is TRBJ2-7 and V is TRBV27; unclear D gene. The length of the CDR3 is 14 residues. The germline CDR1 and CDR2 sequences are MNHEY and SMNVEV (reference sequence). V was cut by 3 bases and J by 2 bases, with 11 bases left in between.